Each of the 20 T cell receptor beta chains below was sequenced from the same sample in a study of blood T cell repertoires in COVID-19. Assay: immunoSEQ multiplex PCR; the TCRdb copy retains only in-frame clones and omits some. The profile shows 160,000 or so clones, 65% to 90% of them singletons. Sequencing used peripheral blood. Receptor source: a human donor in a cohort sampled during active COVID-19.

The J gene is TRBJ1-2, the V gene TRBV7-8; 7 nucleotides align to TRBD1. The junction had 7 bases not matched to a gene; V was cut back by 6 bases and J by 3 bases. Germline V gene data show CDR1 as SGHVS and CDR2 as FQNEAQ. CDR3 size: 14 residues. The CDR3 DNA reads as TGTGCCAGCAGTCCAGGGGGGACTTACTATGGCTACACCTTC. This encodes CASSPGGTYYGYTF.

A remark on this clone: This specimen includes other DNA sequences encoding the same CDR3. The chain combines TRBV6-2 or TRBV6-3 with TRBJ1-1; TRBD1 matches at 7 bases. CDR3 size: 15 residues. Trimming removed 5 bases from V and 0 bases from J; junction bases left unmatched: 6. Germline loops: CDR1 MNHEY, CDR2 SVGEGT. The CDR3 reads CASSRGQVMNTEAFF. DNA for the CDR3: TGTGCCAGCAGTAGAGGACAGGTTATGAACACTGAAGCTTTCTTT.

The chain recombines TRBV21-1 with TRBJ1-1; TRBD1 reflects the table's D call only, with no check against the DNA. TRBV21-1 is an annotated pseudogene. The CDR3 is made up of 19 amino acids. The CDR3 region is CASSKEPDRGLIKNTEAFF. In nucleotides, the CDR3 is TGTGCCAGCAGCAAAGAGCCGGACAGGGGGCTTATTAAGAACACTGAAGCTTTCTTT.

In nucleotides, the CDR3 is TGTGCCAGCAGCTCCCTATTGAACACTGAAGCTTTCTTT. Translating it yields CASSSLLNTEAFF. The gene calls are TRBV6-5 and TRBJ1-1, with D hard to call. The germline V gene has CDR1 MNHEY and CDR2 SVGAGI. This CDR3 spans 13 amino acids. V was pared by 6 bases and J by 0 bases, with 8 bases between.

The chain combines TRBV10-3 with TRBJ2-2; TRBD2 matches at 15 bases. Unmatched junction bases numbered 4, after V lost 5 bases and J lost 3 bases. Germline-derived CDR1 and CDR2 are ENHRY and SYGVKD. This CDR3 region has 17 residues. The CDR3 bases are TGTGCCATCAGTACGGGACTAGCGGGGGGATACACCGGGGAGCTGTTTTTT. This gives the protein CAISTGLAGGYTGELFF.

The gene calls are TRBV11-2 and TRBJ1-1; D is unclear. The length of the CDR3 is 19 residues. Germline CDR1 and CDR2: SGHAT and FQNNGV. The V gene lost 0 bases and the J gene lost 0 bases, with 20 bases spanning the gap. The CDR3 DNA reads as TGTGCCAGCAGCTTAGAACATGAGGGAATCTCCCCCATGAACACTGAAGCTTTCTTT. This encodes CASSLEHEGISPMNTEAFF.

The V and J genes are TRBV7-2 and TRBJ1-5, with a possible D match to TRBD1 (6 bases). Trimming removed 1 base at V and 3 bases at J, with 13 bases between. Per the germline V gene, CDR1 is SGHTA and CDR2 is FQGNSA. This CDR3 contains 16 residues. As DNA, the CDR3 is TGTGCCAGCAGCTTAGGTTTCAGGGGTTCCAATCAGCCCCAGCATTTT. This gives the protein CASSLGFRGSNQPQHF.

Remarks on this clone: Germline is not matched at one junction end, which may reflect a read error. CDR3 loop: CASSLTALEQQFF. In nucleotides, the CDR3 is TGTGCTAGCAGCTTAACGGCCCTAGAACAGCAGTTCTTC. The genes are TRBV7-7 and TRBJ2-1; D remains unclear. This CDR3 spans 13 amino acids. Germline assignment: CDR1 SSHAT and CDR2 FNYEAQ (reference sequence).

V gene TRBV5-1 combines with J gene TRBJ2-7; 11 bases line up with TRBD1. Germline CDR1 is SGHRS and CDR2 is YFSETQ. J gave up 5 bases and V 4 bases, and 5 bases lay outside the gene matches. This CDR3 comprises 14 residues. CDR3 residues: CASSPRTGGDEQYF. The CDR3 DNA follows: TGCGCCAGCAGCCCCCGGACAGGGGGCGACGAGCAGTACTTC.

The DNA of the CDR3 is TGTGCCAGTAGTTGGAAAGCGGGAGTGGGCAATGAGCAGTTCTTC. Its translation is CASSWKAGVGNEQFF. V usage is TRBV19 and J usage is TRBJ2-1; 8 nucleotides match TRBD2. Germline CDR1 LNHDA, CDR2 SQIVND (reference sequence). Unmatched junction bases numbered 9, after V lost 5 bases and J lost 6 bases. This CDR3 has 15 amino acids. The complete variable domain, with remaining parts taken from reference TRBV19 and TRBJ2-1, reads DGGITQSPKYLFRKEGQNVTLSCEQNLNHDAMYWYRQDPGQGLRLIYYSQIVNDFQKGDIAEGYSVSREKKESFPLTVTSAQKNPTAFYLCASSWKAGVGNEQFFGPGTRLTVL.

CDR3 loop: CASSPPWTENYEQYF. The CDR3 DNA reads as TGTGCCAGCTCACCACCCTGGACAGAAAACTACGAGCAGTACTTC. This sequence joins TRBV18 and TRBJ2-7, with D possibly TRBD1 on 6 matching bases. The CDR3 loop spans 15 amino acids. Trimming removed 0 bases at V and 3 bases at J, with 12 bases between. Germline V CDR1 and CDR2: KGHSH, LQKENI.

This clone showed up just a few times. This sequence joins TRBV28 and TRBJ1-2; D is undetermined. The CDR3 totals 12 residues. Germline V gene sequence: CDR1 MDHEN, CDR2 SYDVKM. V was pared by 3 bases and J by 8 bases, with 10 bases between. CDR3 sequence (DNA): TGTGCCAGCAGTTTCTCCTTGGGCGGCTACACCTTC. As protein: CASSFSLGGYTF.

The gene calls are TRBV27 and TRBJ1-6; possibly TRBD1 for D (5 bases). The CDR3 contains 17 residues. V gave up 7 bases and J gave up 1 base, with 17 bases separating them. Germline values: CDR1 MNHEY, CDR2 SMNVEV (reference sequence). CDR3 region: CASTPSRGRSYNSPLHF. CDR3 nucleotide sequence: TGTGCCAGCACCCCCAGTAGGGGAAGGTCCTATAATTCACCCCTCCACTTT.

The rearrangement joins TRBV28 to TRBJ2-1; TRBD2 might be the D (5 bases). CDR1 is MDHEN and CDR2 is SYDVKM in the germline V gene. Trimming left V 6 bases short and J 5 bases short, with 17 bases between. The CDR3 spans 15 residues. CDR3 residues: CASRLLLVGDNEQFF. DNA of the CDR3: TGTGCCAGCAGATTGTTACTAGTGGGAGACAATGAGCAGTTCTTC.

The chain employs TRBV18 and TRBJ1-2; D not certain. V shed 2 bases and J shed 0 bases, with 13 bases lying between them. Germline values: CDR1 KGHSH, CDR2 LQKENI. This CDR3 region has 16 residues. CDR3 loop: CASSPSAARANYGYTF. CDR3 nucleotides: TGTGCCAGCTCACCAAGTGCGGCACGAGCTAACTATGGCTACACCTTC.

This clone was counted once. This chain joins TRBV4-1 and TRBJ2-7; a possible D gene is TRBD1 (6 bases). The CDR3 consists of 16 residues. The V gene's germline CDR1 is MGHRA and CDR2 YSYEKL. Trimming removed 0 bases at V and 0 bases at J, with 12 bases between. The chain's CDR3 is CASSQEYREPSYEQYF. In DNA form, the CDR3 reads TGCGCCAGCAGCCAAGAATACAGGGAACCCTCCTACGAGCAGTACTTC.

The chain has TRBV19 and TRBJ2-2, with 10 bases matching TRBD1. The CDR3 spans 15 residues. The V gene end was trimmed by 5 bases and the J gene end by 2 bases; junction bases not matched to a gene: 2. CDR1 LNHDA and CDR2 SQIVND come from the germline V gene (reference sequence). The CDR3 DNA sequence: TGTGCCAGTAGTCGGACAGGGGGAAACACCGGGGAGCTGTTTTTT. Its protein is CASSRTGGNTGELFF.

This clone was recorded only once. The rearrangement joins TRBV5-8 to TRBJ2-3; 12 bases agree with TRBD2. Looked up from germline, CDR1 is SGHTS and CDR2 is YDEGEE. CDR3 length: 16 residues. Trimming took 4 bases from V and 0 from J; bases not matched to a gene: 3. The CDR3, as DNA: TGTGCCAGCAGCCCCGGGACTAGCGGGAGCACAGATACGCAGTATTTT. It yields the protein CASSPGTSGSTDTQYF.

DNA of the CDR3: TGTGCCAGCAGCCAAGGAGTCGTCGGGCAGGGTCGGACCAGGGAGCAGTTCTTC. Encoded protein: CASSQGVVGQGRTREQFF. V usage is TRBV4-2 and J usage is TRBJ2-1; tentatively, D is TRBD1 (5 bases). The CDR3 runs to 18 residues. Germline lookup yields CDR1 LGHNA and CDR2 YNFKEQ. V dropped 1 base and J dropped 10 bases, with 26 bases sitting between them.

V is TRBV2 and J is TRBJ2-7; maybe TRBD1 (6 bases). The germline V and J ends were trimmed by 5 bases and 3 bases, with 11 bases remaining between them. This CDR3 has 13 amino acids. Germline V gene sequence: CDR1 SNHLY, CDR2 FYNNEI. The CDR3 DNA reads TGTGCCAGCAGTACAGGGTCCGTCTACGAGCAGTACTTC. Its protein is CASSTGSVYEQYF.